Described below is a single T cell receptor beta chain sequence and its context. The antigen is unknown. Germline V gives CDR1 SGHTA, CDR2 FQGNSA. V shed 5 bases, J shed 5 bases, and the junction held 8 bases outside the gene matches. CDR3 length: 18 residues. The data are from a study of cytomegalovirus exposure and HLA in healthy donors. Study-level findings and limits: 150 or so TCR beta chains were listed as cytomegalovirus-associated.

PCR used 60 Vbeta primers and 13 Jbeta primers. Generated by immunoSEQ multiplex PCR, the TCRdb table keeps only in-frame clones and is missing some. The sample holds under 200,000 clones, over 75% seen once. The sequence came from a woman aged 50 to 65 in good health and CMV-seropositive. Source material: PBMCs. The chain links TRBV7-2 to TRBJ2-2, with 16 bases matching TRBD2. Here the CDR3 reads CASSPPGLAGGRTGELFF. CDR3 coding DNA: TGTGCCAGCAGCCCACCGGGACTAGCGGGAGGGCGGACCGGGGAGCTGTTTTTT.